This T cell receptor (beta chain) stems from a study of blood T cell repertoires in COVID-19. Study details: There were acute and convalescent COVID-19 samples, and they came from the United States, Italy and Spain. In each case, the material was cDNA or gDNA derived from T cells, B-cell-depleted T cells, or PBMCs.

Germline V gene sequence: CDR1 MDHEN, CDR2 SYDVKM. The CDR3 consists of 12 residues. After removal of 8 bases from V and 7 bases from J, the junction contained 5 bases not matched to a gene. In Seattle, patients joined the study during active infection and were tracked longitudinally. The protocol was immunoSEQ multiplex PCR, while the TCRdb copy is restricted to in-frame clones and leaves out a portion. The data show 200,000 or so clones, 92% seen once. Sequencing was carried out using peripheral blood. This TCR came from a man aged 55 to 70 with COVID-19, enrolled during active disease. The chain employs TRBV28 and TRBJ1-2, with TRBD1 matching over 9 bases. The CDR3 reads CASWDRVTGYTF. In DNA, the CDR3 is TGTGCCAGCTGGGACAGGGTCACTGGCTACACCTTC.